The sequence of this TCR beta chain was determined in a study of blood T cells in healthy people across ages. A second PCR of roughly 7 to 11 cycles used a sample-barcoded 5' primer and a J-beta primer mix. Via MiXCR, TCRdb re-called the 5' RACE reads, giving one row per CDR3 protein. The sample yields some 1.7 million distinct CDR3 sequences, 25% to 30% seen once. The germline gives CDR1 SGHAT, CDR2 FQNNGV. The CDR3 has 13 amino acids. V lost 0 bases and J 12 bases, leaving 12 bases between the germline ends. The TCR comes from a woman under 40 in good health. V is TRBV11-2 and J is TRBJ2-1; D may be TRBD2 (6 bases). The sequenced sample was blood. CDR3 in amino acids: CASSLDLGRGQFF. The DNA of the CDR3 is TGTGCCAGCAGCTTAGATCTGGGGCGGGGGCAGTTCTTC.